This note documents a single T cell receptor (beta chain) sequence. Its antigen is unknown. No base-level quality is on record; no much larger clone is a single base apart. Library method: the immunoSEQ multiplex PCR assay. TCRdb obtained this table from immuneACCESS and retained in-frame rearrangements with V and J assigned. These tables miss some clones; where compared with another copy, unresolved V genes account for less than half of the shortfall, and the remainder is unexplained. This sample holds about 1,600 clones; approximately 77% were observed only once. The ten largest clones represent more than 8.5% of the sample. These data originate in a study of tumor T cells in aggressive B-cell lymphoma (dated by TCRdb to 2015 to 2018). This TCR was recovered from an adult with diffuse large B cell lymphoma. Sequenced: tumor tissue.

The CDR3 reads CASSLGIGGVPYEQYF. The bases are TGTGCCAGCAGCTTGGGTATAGGGGGGGTACCTTACGAGCAGTACTTC. The rearranged segments are TRBV5-4 and TRBJ2-7; the best D guess is TRBD2, with 7 bases matching. CDR1 and CDR2, looked up from the germline V gene (reference sequence), are SGHNT and YYREEE. V is reduced by 0 bases and J by 4 bases, leaving a spacing of 17 bases between them. From the cysteine through the phenylalanine, the CDR3 covers 16 amino acids. Of all the DNA, just the CDR3 is kept, 48 bases in frame from base 1.